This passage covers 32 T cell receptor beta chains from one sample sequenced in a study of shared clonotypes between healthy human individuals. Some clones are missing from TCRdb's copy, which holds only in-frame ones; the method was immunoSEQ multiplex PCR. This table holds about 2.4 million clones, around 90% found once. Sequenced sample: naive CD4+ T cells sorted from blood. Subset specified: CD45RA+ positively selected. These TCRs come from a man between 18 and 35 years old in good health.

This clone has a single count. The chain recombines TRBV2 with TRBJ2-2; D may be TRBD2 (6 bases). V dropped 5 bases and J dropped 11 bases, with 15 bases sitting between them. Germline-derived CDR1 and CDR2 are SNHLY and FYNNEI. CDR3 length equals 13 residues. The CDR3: CASSFFPAGELFF. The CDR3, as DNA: TGTGCCAGCAGTTTCTTTCCAGCGGGCGAGCTGTTTTTT.

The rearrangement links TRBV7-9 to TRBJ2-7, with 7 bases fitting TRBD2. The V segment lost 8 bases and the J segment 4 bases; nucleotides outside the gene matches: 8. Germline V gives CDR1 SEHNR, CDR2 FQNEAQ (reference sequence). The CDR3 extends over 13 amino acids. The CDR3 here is CASLRDYPYEQYF. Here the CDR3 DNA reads TGTGCCAGCCTACGGGACTACCCATACGAGCAGTACTTC.

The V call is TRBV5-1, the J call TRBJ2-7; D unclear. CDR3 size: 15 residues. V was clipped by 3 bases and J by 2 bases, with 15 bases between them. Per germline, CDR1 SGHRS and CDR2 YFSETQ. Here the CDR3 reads CASSSAAGSAYEQYF. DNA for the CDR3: TGCGCCAGCAGCTCGGCGGCAGGATCGGCCTACGAGCAGTACTTC.

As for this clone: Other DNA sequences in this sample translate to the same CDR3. The chain's CDR3 is CASSYSQGSGSYEQYF. The CDR3 DNA reads as TGTGCCAGCAGTTACTCACAAGGAAGCGGGTCCTACGAGCAGTACTTC. The chain recombines TRBV6-5 with TRBJ2-7; possible D gene TRBD2, 6 bases. Trimming stripped 0 bases from V and 1 base from J, with 13 bases between. The germline V gene has CDR1 MNHEY and CDR2 SVGAGI. This CDR3 spans 16 amino acids.

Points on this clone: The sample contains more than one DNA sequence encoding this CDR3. CDR3 amino acids: CASSRADTQYF. The CDR3 DNA reads TGTGCCAGCTCGAGGGCAGATACGCAGTATTTT. The genes are TRBV18 and TRBJ2-3; D might be TRBD2 (5 bases). This CDR3 has 11 residues. V dropped 6 bases and J dropped 4 bases, with 5 bases sitting between them. Germline-derived CDR1 and CDR2 are KGHSH and LQKENI.

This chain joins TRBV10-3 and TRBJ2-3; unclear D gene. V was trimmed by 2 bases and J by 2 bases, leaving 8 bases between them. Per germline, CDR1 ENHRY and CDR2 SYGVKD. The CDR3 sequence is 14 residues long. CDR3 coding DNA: TGTGCCATCAGTGAGGGGGTCCTCACAGATACGCAGTATTTT. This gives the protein CAISEGVLTDTQYF.

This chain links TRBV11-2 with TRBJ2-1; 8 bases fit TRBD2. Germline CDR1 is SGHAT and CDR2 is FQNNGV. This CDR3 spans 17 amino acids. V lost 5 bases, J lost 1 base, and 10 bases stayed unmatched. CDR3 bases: TGTGCCAGCAGCCCCCGGGGACGGGGGGGGTCCTACAATGAGCAGTTCTTC. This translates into CASSPRGRGGSYNEQFF.

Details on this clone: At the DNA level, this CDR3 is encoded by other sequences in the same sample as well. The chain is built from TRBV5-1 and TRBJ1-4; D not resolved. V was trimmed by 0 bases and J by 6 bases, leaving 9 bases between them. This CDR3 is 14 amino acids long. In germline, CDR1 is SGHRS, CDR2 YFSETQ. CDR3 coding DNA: TGCGCCAGCAGCTTGGACAGTACCGATGAAAAACTGTTTTTT. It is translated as CASSLDSTDEKLFF.

This CDR3 reads CASSAGTSGVSDTQYF. The CDR3 nucleotides read TGTGCCAGCAGCGCCGGGACTAGCGGGGTTTCGGATACGCAGTATTTT. This rearrangement joins TRBV5-4 to TRBJ2-3; 13 nucleotides line up with TRBD2. V was pared by 4 bases and J by 6 bases, with 8 bases of the junction left unmatched. The length of the CDR3 is 16 residues. CDR1 and CDR2 from the germline V gene are SGHNT and YYREEE (reference sequence).

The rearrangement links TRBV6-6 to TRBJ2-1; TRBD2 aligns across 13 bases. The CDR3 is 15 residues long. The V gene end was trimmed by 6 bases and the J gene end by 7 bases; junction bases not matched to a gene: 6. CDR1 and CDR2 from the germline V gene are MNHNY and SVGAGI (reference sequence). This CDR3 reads CASSPTSGRPNEQFF. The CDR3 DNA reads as TGTGCCAGCAGCCCGACTAGCGGGAGGCCGAATGAGCAGTTCTTC.

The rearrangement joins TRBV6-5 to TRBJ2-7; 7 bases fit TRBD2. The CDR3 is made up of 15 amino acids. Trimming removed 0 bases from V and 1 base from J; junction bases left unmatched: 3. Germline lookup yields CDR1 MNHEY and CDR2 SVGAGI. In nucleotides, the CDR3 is TGTGCCAGCAGTTACTCCCAGCGGGGTTCCTACGAGCAGTACTTC. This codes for CASSYSQRGSYEQYF.

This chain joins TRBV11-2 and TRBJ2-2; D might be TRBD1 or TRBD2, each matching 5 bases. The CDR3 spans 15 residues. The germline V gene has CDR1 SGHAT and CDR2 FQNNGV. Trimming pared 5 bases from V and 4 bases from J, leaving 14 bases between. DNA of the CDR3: TGTGCCAGCAGCCTCACACGGGGACCCACCGGGGAGCTGTTTTTT. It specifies CASSLTRGPTGELFF.

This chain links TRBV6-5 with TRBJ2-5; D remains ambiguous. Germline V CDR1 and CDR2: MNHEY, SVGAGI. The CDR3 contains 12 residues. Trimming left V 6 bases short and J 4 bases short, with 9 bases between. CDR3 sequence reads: CASRGSGETQYF. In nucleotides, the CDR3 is TGTGCCAGCAGGGGTAGTGGAGAGACCCAGTACTTC.

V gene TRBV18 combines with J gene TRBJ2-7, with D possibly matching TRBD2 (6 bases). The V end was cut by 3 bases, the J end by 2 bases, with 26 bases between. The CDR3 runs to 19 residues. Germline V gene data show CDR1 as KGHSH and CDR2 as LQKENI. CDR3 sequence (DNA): TGTGCCAGCTCACCGGGCCTACAAACTTGGGAAGGAGGGACCTACGAGCAGTACTTC. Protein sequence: CASSPGLQTWEGGTYEQYF.

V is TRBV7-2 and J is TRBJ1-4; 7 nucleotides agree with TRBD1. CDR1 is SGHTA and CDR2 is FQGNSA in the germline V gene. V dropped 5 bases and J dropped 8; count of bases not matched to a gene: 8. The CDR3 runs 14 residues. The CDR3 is CASSRDSLGEKLFF. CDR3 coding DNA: TGTGCCAGCAGCCGGGACAGCCTAGGGGAAAAACTGTTTTTT. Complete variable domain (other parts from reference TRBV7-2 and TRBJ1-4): GAGVSQSPSNKVTEKGKDVELRCDPISGHTALYWYRQSLGQGLEFLIYFQGNSAPDKSGLPSDRFSAERTGGSVSTLTIQRTQQEDSAVYLCASSRDSLGEKLFFGSGTQLSVL.

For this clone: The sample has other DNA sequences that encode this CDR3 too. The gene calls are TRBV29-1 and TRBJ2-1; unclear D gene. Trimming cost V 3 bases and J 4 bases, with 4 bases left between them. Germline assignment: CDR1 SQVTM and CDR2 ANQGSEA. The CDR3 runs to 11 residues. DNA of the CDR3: TGCAGCGTTGAGGGTTACAATGAGCAGTTCTTC. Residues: CSVEGYNEQFF.

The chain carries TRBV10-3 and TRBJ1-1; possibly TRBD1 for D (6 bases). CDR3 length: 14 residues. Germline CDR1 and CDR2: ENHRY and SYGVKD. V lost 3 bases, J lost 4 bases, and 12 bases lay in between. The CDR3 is CAISDNRVGTEAFF. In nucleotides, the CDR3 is TGTGCCATCAGTGATAACAGGGTAGGCACTGAAGCTTTCTTT.

In nucleotides, the CDR3 is TGTGCCAGCAGTTTTCAGGGTTACAATCAGCCCCAGCATTTT. Translated, it gives CASSFQGYNQPQHF. V and J are TRBV5-4 and TRBJ1-5, with D perhaps matching TRBD1 (5 bases). Deletions cut 5 bases from V and 3 bases from J, with 12 bases between. This CDR3 has 14 amino acids. The germline gives CDR1 SGHNT, CDR2 YYREEE (reference sequence).

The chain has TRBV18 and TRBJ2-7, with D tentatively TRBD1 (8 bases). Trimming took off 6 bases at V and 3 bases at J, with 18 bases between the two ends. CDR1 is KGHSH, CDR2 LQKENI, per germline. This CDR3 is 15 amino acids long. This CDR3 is CASSPGQGGDYEQYF. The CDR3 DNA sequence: TGTGCCAGCTCCCCCGGACAGGGAGGGGACTACGAGCAGTACTTC.

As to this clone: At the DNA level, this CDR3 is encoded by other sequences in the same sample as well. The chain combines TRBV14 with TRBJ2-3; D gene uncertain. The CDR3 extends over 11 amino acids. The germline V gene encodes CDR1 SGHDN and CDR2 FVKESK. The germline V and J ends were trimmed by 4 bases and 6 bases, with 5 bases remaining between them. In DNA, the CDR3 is TGTGCCAGCAGCCTCGGGGATACGCAGTATTTT. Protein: CASSLGDTQYF.

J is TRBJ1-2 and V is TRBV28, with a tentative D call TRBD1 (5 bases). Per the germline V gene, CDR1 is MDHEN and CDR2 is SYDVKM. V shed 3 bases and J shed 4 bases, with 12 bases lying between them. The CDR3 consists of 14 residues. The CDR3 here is CASSFSRGSYGYTF. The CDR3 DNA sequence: TGTGCCAGCAGTTTTTCTCGGGGGTCCTATGGCTACACCTTC.

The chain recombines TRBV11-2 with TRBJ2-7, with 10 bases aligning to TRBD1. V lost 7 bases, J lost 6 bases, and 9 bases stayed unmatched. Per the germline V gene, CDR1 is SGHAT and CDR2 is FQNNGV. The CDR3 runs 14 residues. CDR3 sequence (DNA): TGTGCCAGCACCCCCTCCCGGGACAGGGGCGAGCAGTACTTC. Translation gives CASTPSRDRGEQYF.

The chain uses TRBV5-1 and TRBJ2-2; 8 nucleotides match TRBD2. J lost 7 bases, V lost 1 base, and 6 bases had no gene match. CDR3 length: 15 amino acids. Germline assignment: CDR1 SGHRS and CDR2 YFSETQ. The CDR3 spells CASSLRSGSDGELFF. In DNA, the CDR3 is TGCGCCAGCAGCTTGCGGAGCGGGAGTGACGGGGAGCTGTTTTTT.

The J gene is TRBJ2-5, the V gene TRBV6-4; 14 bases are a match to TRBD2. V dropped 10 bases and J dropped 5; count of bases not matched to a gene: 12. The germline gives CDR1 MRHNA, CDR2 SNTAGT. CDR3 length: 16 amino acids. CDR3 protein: CANPKGGLAGEETQYF. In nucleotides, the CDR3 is TGTGCCAACCCAAAAGGGGGACTAGCGGGAGAGGAGACCCAGTACTTC.

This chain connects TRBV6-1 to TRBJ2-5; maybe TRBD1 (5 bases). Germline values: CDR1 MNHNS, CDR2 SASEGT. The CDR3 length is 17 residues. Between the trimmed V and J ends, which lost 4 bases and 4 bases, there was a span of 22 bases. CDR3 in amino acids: CASSVGISAQGRETQYF. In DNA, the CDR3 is TGTGCCAGCAGTGTCGGAATATCGGCGCAGGGTCGAGAGACCCAGTACTTC.

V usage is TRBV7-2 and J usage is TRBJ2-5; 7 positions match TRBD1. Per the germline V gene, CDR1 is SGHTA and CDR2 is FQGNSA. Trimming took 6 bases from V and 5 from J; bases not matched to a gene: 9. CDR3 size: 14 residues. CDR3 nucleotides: TGTGCCAGCAGACGGACAGGACCCCGGGAGACCCAGTACTTC. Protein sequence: CASRRTGPRETQYF.

The CDR3 bases are TGTGCCAGCAGCTTAAAGGCTAGCGGGGGGGGAGAGACCCAGTACTTC. Protein sequence: CASSLKASGGGETQYF. The chain links TRBV7-6 to TRBJ2-5, with 12 bases matching TRBD2. CDR1 and CDR2 from the germline V gene are SGHVS and FNYEAQ. After removal of 2 bases from V and 4 bases from J, the junction contained 5 bases not matched to a gene. The CDR3 loop spans 16 amino acids. Full variable domain (missing parts from reference TRBV7-6 and TRBJ2-5): GAGVSQSPRYKVTKRGQDVALRCDPISGHVSLYWYRQALGQGPEFLTYFNYEAQQDKSGLPNDRFSAERPEGSISTLTIQRTEQRDSAMYRCASSLKASGGGETQYFGPGTRLLVL.

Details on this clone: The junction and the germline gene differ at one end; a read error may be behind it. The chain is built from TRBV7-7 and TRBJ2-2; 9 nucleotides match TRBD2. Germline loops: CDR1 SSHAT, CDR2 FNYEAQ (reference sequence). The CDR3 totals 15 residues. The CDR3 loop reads CASSTRLAETGELFF. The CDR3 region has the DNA TGTGCTAGCAGCACCAGACTAGCGGAGACCGGGGAGCTGTTTTTT.

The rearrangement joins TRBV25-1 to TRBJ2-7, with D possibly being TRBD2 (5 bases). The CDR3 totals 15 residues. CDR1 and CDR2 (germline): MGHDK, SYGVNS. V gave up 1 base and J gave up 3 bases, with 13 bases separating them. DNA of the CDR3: TGTGCCAGCAGTGAATCCCGGACGGGGAGCTACGAGCAGTACTTC. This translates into CASSESRTGSYEQYF.

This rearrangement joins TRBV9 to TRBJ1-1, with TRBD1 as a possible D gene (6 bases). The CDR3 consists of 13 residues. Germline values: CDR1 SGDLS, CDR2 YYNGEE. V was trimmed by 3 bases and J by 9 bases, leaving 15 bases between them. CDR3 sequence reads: CASSEGGPGQAFF. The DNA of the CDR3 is TGTGCCAGCAGCGAGGGGGGGCCAGGCCAAGCTTTCTTT.

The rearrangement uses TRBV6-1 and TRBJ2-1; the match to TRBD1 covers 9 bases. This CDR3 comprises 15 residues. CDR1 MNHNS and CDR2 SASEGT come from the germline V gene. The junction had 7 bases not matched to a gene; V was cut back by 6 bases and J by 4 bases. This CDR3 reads CASRGGQGSYNEQFF. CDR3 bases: TGTGCCAGCAGAGGGGGACAGGGATCATACAATGAGCAGTTCTTC.

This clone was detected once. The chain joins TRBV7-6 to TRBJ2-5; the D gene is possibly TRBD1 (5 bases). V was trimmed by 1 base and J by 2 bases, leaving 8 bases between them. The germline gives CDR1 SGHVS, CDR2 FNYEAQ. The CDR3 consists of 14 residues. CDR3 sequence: CASSLVDIQETQYF. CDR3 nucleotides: TGTGCCAGCAGCTTAGTGGACATACAAGAGACCCAGTACTTC.